These T cell receptor beta chains were read from a single sample in a study of post-analysis software for immune sequencing data. TCRdb used MiXCR to reprocess the PCR reads, holding one entry per CDR3 protein. The data contain a few hundred thousand distinct CDR3 sequences, less than 45% of them singletons. The sequenced sample consisted of blood. These receptors all come from a girl aged 10-17 years with multiple sclerosis. Both conserved end residues are trimmed from each CDR3. Fields, in order: J gene, V gene, CDR3 protein.

J gene: TRBJ1-5; V gene: TRBV5-5; CDR3 protein: ASCPGPGGSGQPQH
J gene: TRBJ2-1; V gene: TRBV5-6; CDR3 protein: ASSLYVTAYNEQF
J gene: TRBJ2-3; V gene: TRBV12-3/TRBV12-4; CDR3 protein: ASSRTSGSFGDTQY
J gene: TRBJ1-2; V gene: TRBV7-3; CDR3 protein: ASSLGGADGYT
J gene: TRBJ1-1; V gene: TRBV28; CDR3 protein: ASSLGGIGTEAF
J gene: TRBJ2-7; V gene: TRBV28; CDR3 protein: ASSLSSGIVYEQY
J gene: TRBJ1-2; V gene: TRBV28; CDR3 protein: ASSFPRGTGYGYT
J gene: TRBJ2-3; V gene: TRBV5-5; CDR3 protein: ASRQDPTDTQY
J gene: TRBJ2-7; V gene: TRBV29-1; CDR3 protein: SVRKKLAFGGGYYEQY
J gene: TRBJ2-1; V gene: TRBV5-1; CDR3 protein: ASSLEGEESSYNEQF
J gene: TRBJ2-3; V gene: TRBV6-1; CDR3 protein: ASSEGQYTDTQY
J gene: TRBJ2-1; V gene: TRBV6-5; CDR3 protein: ASNLAGRSSYNEQF
J gene: TRBJ2-1; V gene: TRBV12-3/TRBV12-4; CDR3 protein: ASRGLTATYNEQF
J gene: TRBJ2-7; V gene: TRBV7-9; CDR3 protein: ASSFGTGGTYEQY
J gene: TRBJ2-1; V gene: TRBV18; CDR3 protein: ASSTVSYNEQF
J gene: .; V gene: TRBV4-1; CDR3 protein: ASSQDVGGFYEQY
J gene: TRBJ2-4; V gene: TRBV20-1; CDR3 protein: SARDHLAGDPKNIQY
J gene: TRBJ2-4; V gene: TRBV11-2; CDR3 protein: ASSPRPGQSTEQY
J gene: TRBJ1-2; V gene: TRBV5-6; CDR3 protein: ASSTPGTGVYGYT
J gene: TRBJ2-7; V gene: TRBV20-1; CDR3 protein: SARVRVSEQY
J gene: TRBJ1-2; V gene: TRBV20-1; CDR3 protein: SASGREDSANYGYT
J gene: TRBJ2-5; V gene: TRBV11-3; CDR3 protein: ASSPRRGMETQY
J gene: TRBJ1-5; V gene: TRBV5-6; CDR3 protein: ASSRGGGTQPQH
J gene: TRBJ2-1; V gene: TRBV20-1; CDR3 protein: SASPRDGFYNEQF
J gene: TRBJ2-5; V gene: TRBV5-1; CDR3 protein: ASSAVKETQY
J gene: TRBJ2-7; V gene: TRBV20-1; CDR3 protein: SAFSFRSYEQY
J gene: TRBJ2-7; V gene: TRBV7-3; CDR3 protein: ASSTDSNYEQY
J gene: TRBJ2-1; V gene: TRBV10-2; CDR3 protein: ASSDLAGGDEQF
J gene: TRBJ2-7; V gene: TRBV20-1; CDR3 protein: SARDRDRPYEQY
J gene: TRBJ2-1; V gene: TRBV4-2; CDR3 protein: ASSQEASGRPYSYNEQF
J gene: TRBJ2-1; V gene: TRBV7-3; CDR3 protein: ASSLTRSGAYNEQF
J gene: .; V gene: TRBV28; CDR3 protein: ASSLNLAGKETQY
J gene: TRBJ1-1; V gene: TRBV29-1; CDR3 protein: SVAPGDAEAF
J gene: TRBJ2-1; V gene: TRBV20-1; CDR3 protein: SARLGLTSGRFNEQF
J gene: TRBJ2-3; V gene: TRBV15; CDR3 protein: ATSRDLAESTDTQY